One sample yielded the 19 T cell receptor beta chains listed below, sequenced in a study of T-cell memory formation after mild COVID-19. MiXCR was run by TCRdb on the 5' RACE reads, yielding one entry per CDR3 protein. The sample contains around 450,000 distinct CDR3 sequences, about 19% of which appear only once. The sample taken for sequencing was PBMCs or a T cell subset sorted from them (not recorded which). Receptors were obtained from an adult woman who had mild COVID-19 (a few samples of this study predate the infection). Cell type and time point are not known.

The rearrangement links TRBV18 to TRBJ2-7; the match to TRBD2 covers 15 bases. This CDR3 comprises 16 residues. V trimming: 3 bases; J trimming: 5 bases; junction bases outside the gene matches: 5. Germline V gives CDR1 KGHSH, CDR2 LQKENI. CDR3 loop: CASSPAGTSGRNEQYF. CDR3 DNA: TGTGCCAGCTCACCGGCTGGGACTAGCGGGAGGAACGAGCAGTACTTC.

The J gene is TRBJ1-2, the V gene TRBV6-2 or TRBV6-3, with 7 bases fitting TRBD1. The trim removed 4 bases at V and 2 bases at J, leaving 10 bases unmatched. Germline V gene lookup returns CDR1 MNHEY and CDR2 SVGEGT. This CDR3 has 16 residues. The CDR3 sequence: CASSSQLDRTNYGYTF. As DNA, the CDR3 is TGTGCCAGCAGTTCCCAGTTGGACAGGACGAACTATGGCTACACCTTC.

The chain employs TRBV12-3 or TRBV12-4 and TRBJ2-1; either TRBD1 or TRBD2 may fit D (6 bases each). This CDR3 comprises 14 residues. The V end was cut by 2 bases, the J end by 4 bases, with 9 bases between. Here the CDR3 DNA reads TGTGCCAGCAGTTTACAGGGGACTTACAATGAGCAGTTCTTC. Protein: CASSLQGTYNEQFF.

This clonotype was detected only a few times. V gene TRBV29-1 combines with J gene TRBJ2-3; 7 bases line up with TRBD2. J was trimmed by 5 bases and V by 7 bases; bases with no gene match: 9. CDR1 and CDR2 (germline): SQVTM, ANQGSEA. The CDR3 totals 13 residues. The CDR3 DNA sequence: TGCAGCGCCGAGGCGGGAGCCCAAGATACGCAGTATTTT. Its protein is CSAEAGAQDTQYF.

The V and J genes are TRBV20-1 and TRBJ2-5, with D possibly being TRBD2 (5 bases). V was trimmed by 1 base and J by 5 bases, leaving 14 bases between them. CDR1 DFQATT and CDR2 SNEGSKA come from the germline V gene (reference sequence). This CDR3 contains 14 residues. CDR3 residues: CSARVVLAVETQYF. The CDR3 nucleotides read TGCAGTGCTAGAGTGGTGCTAGCAGTCGAGACCCAGTACTTC.

This clonotype was seen only a few times. The chain recombines TRBV4-1 with TRBJ2-5; 9 bases agree with TRBD1. There are 14 residues in the CDR3. In germline, CDR1 is MGHRA, CDR2 YSYEKL. V dropped 4 bases and J dropped 4; count of bases not matched to a gene: 4. The CDR3 loop reads CASSRPGQGETQYF. The CDR3 nucleotides are TGCGCCAGCAGCCGCCCGGGACAGGGAGAGACCCAGTACTTC.

The chain has TRBV5-1 and TRBJ2-2, with 7 nucleotides matching TRBD2. Germline V gene lookup returns CDR1 SGHRS and CDR2 YFSETQ. After removal of 6 bases from V and 5 bases from J, the junction contained 1 base not matched to a gene. This CDR3 has 12 amino acids. The DNA of the CDR3 is TGCGCCAGCAAGGGAGGGACCGGGGAGCTGTTTTTT. Translated: CASKGGTGELFF.

This clonotype was seen only a few times. The chain uses TRBV5-6 and TRBJ2-3; 8 nucleotides agree with TRBD2. This CDR3 is built from 18 residues. The ends lost 1 base at V and 0 bases at J; junction bases unmatched: 10. In germline, CDR1 is SGHDT, CDR2 YYEEEE. The CDR3 nucleotides are TGTGCCAGCAGCTTGCTGCCGGGAGGGCCTACTAGCACAGATACGCAGTATTTT. Amino acid sequence: CASSLLPGGPTSTDTQYF.

The chain links TRBV20-1 to TRBJ1-2; D remains unclear. CDR1 and CDR2 (germline): DFQATT, SNEGSKA (reference sequence). CDR3 length: 13 amino acids. V was clipped by 6 bases and J by 4 bases, with 15 bases between them. CDR3 region: CSALQTTSYGYTF. Written as DNA, the CDR3 is TGCAGTGCCCTCCAGACAACAAGCTATGGCTACACCTTC.

This clonotype was found a few times. The chain employs TRBV7-9 and TRBJ2-3; D is unclear. Germline V CDR1 and CDR2: SEHNR, FQNEAQ (reference sequence). The V and J ends lost 3 bases and 4 bases respectively, with 8 bases between them. This CDR3 has 13 residues. CDR3 nucleotides: TGTGCCAGCAGCTTGGCGGTATCAGATACGCAGTATTTT. Translated, it gives CASSLAVSDTQYF.

The rearrangement joins TRBV12-3 or TRBV12-4 to TRBJ2-1; tentatively, D is TRBD1 (5 bases). The CDR3 consists of 13 residues. The V end was cut by 6 bases, the J end by 5 bases, with 11 bases between. The CDR3 nucleotides read TGTGCCAGCAGCCCCGACAGCGACAATGAGCAGTTCTTC. It translates to CASSPDSDNEQFF.

This clonotype has only a few counts. This sequence joins TRBV10-3 and TRBJ2-7; 8 bases map to TRBD2. J lost 6 bases, V lost 4 bases, and 8 bases had no gene match. Germline assignment: CDR1 ENHRY and CDR2 SYGVKD. There are 14 residues in the CDR3. As DNA, the CDR3 is TGTGCCATCAGTGGGGGAGCGGGAGTGGGCGAGCAGTACTTC. Translated, it gives CAISGGAGVGEQYF.

The chain has TRBV28 and TRBJ1-5; 7 positions match TRBD1. V was clipped by 6 bases and J by 2 bases; unmatched bases: 7. The germline V gene encodes CDR1 MDHEN and CDR2 SYDVKM. This CDR3 has 15 amino acids. The CDR3 sequence: CASRKGGGGNQPQHF. CDR3 nucleotides: TGTGCCAGCAGAAAGGGAGGGGGCGGCAATCAGCCCCAGCATTTT.

The rearrangement joins TRBV9 to TRBJ1-1, with 10 nucleotides matching TRBD1. CDR3 size: 19 residues. Germline CDR1 reads SGDLS; CDR2 reads YYNGEE. V lost 4 bases and J lost 5; bases outside the gene matches: 20. CDR3 sequence (DNA): TGTGCCAGCAGCACCCGAGAAGGGACAGGGGAGATCCTTTGGACTGAAGCTTTCTTT. As protein: CASSTREGTGEILWTEAFF.

The chain employs TRBV5-4 and TRBJ2-1, with 14 bases matching TRBD2. CDR1 is SGHNT, CDR2 YYREEE, per germline (reference sequence). V lost 0 bases and J lost 3; bases outside the gene matches: 5. This CDR3 is 18 amino acids long. For the CDR3, the DNA is TGTGCCAGCAGCTTGGTACCGGGACTAGCGGGAGTCTACAATGAGCAGTTCTTC. It yields the protein CASSLVPGLAGVYNEQFF. Full variable domain (remainder filled in from reference TRBV5-4 and TRBJ2-1): ETGVTQSPTHLIKTRGQQVTLRCSSQSGHNTVSWYQQALGQGPQFIFQYYREEENGRGNFPPRFSGLQFPNYSSELNVNALELDDSALYLCASSLVPGLAGVYNEQFFGPGTRLTVL.

This clonotype was recorded a few times. The chain employs TRBV20-1 and TRBJ2-3; 11 positions agree with TRBD2. Trimming removed 0 bases from V and 5 bases from J; junction bases left unmatched: 13. From germline, CDR1 is DFQATT and CDR2 SNEGSKA (reference sequence). CDR3 size: 18 residues. Here the CDR3 DNA reads TGCAGTGCTAGAGATTTGGTCGCTAGCGGGAGGTGGGGAGATACGCAGTATTTT. Translating it yields CSARDLVASGRWGDTQYF.

This clonotype has a handful of counts. This chain connects TRBV7-9 to TRBJ1-1, with D perhaps matching TRBD1 (6 bases). The CDR3 spans 13 residues. Trimming pared 5 bases from V and 4 bases from J, leaving 11 bases between. CDR1 SEHNR and CDR2 FQNEAQ come from the germline V gene (reference sequence). CDR3 DNA sequence: TGTGCCAGCAGCCCCCCGGGGGCCACTGAAGCTTTCTTT. Protein: CASSPPGATEAFF. The full variable domain, completed using reference TRBV7-9 and TRBJ1-1, is DTGVSQNPRHKITKRGQNVTFRCDPISEHNRLYWYRQTLGQGPEFLTYFQNEAQLEKSRLLSDRFSAERPKGSFSTLEIQRTEQGDSAMYLCASSPPGATEAFFGQGTRLTVV.

The V and J genes are TRBV5-1 and TRBJ2-1, with no clear D. Trimming removed 2 bases from V and 3 bases from J, with 9 bases in between. CDR1 and CDR2 (germline): SGHRS, YFSETQ. This CDR3 is 14 amino acids long. The CDR3 coding sequence is TGCGCCAGCAGCTTCTGGAACAGCTACAATGAGCAGTTCTTC. Protein product: CASSFWNSYNEQFF.

This clonotype was counted only a few times. J is TRBJ2-5 and V is TRBV18; 7 bases fit TRBD1. Looked up from germline, CDR1 is KGHSH and CDR2 is LQKENI. This CDR3 has 14 amino acids. V lost 5 bases and J lost 1; bases outside the gene matches: 4. Written as DNA, the CDR3 is TGTGCCAGCTCAGACCGACAGGGCCAAGAGACCCAGTACTTC. Protein: CASSDRQGQETQYF.